The sequence of this TCR beta chain was determined in a study of PD-L1 blockade in urothelial cancer. Turning to the study itself: Bladder-origin urothelial cancer in males covered twenty-five of 29 patients. Blood analysis was done at 3 weeks (second dose) and 6 weeks after treatment began.

Repertoires were generated with immunoSEQ multiplex PCR, while TCRdb's copy carries only in-frame clones and drops some. The table records 60,000 to 65,000 clones, about 86% of them present only once. Regarding time point: pretreatment peripheral blood. The CDR3 spans 15 residues. V lost 5 bases to trimming and J lost 5 bases; unmatched junction nucleotides: 3. Germline V gene data show CDR1 as SGHTA and CDR2 as FQGTGA. Specimen: PBMCs, collected around atezolizumab (anti-PD-L1) treatment. The TCR was taken from a man between 65 and 80 years old with urothelial cancer. V usage is TRBV7-3 and J usage is TRBJ2-3, with TRBD2 matching over 14 bases. The CDR3 protein is CASSRLAGGGDTQYF. CDR3 bases: TGTGCCAGCAGCCGACTAGCGGGAGGGGGAGATACGCAGTATTTT.